Detailed here is one T cell receptor delta chain. One end of the junction varies from germline; a read error may be responsible. TCRdb reprocessed the RT-PCR reads through CATT. The data contain around 1,700 delta-chain clones, approximately 17% of them singletons. This sample is drawn from a study of gamma-delta T cells after stem cell transplantation. The germline V gene encodes CDR1 TSWWSYY and CDR2 QGS. The CDR3 length is 17 residues. This receptor was taken from a human donor. It is not recorded whose cells these are; they may come from a transplant donor. Sequenced: gamma-delta T cells. The V gene is TRDV1, the J gene TRDJ1; TRDD2 matches 7 bases. CDR3 bases: TGTGCTCCTGGGACACGACTCACATTTCGGGCTTCCTATAAAATCATCTTT. Translation gives CAPGTRLTFRASYKIIF.